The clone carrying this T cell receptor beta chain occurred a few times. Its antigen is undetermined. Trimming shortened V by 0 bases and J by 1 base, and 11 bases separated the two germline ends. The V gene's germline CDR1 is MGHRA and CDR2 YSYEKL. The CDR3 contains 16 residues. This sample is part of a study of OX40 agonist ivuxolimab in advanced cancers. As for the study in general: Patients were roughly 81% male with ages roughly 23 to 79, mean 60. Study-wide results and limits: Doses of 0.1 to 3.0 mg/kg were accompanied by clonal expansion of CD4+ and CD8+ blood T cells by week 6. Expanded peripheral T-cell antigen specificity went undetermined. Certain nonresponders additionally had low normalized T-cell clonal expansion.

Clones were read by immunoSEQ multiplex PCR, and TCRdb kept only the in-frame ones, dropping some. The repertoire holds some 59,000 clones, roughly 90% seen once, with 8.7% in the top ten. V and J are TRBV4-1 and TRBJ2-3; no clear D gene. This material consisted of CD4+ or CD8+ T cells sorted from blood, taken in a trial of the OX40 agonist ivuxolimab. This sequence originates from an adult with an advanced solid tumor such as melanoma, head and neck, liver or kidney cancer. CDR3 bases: TGCGCCAGCAGCCAAGATCTAAGTGAGGGCACAGATACGCAGTATTTT. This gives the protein CASSQDLSEGTDTQYF.